The T cell receptor beta chain described here comes from a study of blood T cell repertoires in COVID-19. For the study at large: Italy, Spain and the United States were the sources of the convalescent and acute COVID-19 samples.

The data were produced by immunoSEQ multiplex PCR, yet TCRdb's version contains in-frame clones alone and is incomplete. The table has some 200,000 clones, about 83% seen once. The specimen sequenced was peripheral blood. This receptor was identified in a woman aged 50 to 60 with active or convalescent COVID-19.

In nucleotides, the CDR3 is TGTGCCAGCAGCTTAGGGACAGGGGAGCAAGAGACCCAGTACTTC. Protein sequence: CASSLGTGEQETQYF. V and J are TRBV7-9 and TRBJ2-5, with 9 bases lining up with TRBD1. The CDR3 consists of 15 residues. Germline assignment: CDR1 SEHNR and CDR2 FQNEAQ (reference sequence). V was pared by 1 base and J by 2 bases, with 2 bases of the junction left unmatched.